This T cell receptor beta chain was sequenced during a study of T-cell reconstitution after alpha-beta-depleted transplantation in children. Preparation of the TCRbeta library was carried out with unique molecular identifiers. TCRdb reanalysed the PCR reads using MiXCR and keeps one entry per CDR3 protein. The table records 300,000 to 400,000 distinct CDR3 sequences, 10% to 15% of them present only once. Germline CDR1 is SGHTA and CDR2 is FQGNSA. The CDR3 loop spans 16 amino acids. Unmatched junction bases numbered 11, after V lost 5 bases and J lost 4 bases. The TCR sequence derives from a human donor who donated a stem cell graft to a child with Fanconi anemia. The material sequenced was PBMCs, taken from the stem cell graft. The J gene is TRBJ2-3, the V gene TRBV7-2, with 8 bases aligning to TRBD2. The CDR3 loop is CASSQVGTSAADTQYF. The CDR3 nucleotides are TGTGCCAGCAGCCAAGTCGGGACTAGTGCCGCAGATACGCAGTATTTT. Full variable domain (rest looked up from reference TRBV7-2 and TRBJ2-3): GAGVSQSPSNKVTEKGKDVELRCDPISGHTALYWYRQSLGQGLEFLIYFQGNSAPDKSGLPSDRFSAERTGGSVSTLTIQRTQQEDSAVYLCASSQVGTSAADTQYFGPGTRLTVL.